These T cell receptor beta chains were read from a single sample in a study of molecular identifiers for immune sequencing clone quantification. TCRdb re-called the PCR reads with MiXCR, one entry per CDR3 protein. The sample has about 640,000 distinct CDR3 sequences, around 20% seen once. Material for sequencing was naive CD8+ T cells from blood, with Jurkat cell RNA spiked in. The receptors shown here come from a human donor in good health. Some libraries in this study had Jurkat cell RNA spiked in. Each CDR3 is given with its conserved first and last residue. D genes are given only for firm matches. A row's size may be missing; if present it is once, few, many or a size class.

TRBJ1-1 TRBV20-1 NA NA TGCAGTGCCCTCGGACCAGGCGGCACTGGAGCTTTCTTT CSALGPGGTGAFF
TRBJ2-7 TRBV29-1 many NA TGCAGCGTGAGGGGCGGCCGCCACGAGCAGTACTTC CSVRGGRHEQYF
TRBJ1-1 TRBV13 NA NA TGTGCCAGCAGCCTAGGCGCCGGGACTCTCATAAACACTGAAGCTTTCTTT CASSLGAGTLINTEAFF
TRBJ1-5 TRBV10-3 many TRBD1 TGTGCCATCAGTGAGTCGACAGGGGGAGGTAATCAGCCCCAGCATTTT CAISESTGGGNQPQHF
TRBJ2-3 TRBV29-1 many TRBD1 TGCAGCGTTGAAGCCGGGACAGGGTGGACAGATACGCAGTATTTT CSVEAGTGWTDTQYF
TRBJ1-4 TRBV20-1 many NA TGCAGTGCTAGAGATCGGGAGGGACTTAATGAAAAACTGTTTTTT CSARDREGLNEKLFF
TRBJ2-7 TRBV7-9 many NA TGTGCCAGCAGCCCAGTGGCAGGGATCGAGCAGTACTTC CASSPVAGIEQYF
TRBJ2-7 TRBV5-1 many TRBD1 TGCGCCAGCAGCTTGGGGGCAGGGGGATCTAACGAGCAGTACTTC CASSLGAGGSNEQYF
TRBJ2-3 TRBV20-1 few TRBD2 TGCAGTGCTAGAGATCCACTAGCGGGAGATACGCAGTATTTT CSARDPLAGDTQYF
TRBJ1-1 TRBV7-9 many NA TGTGCCAGCGGGGGGCCCACTGAAGCTTTCTTT CASGGPTEAFF
TRBJ1-5 TRBV28 many NA TGTGCCAGCAGTTTTGTCCAGGGGCCGGGACAGCCCCAGCATTTT CASSFVQGPGQPQHF
TRBJ1-4 TRBV4-1 few TRBD1 TGCGCCAGCAGCCAAGGGGGAGGGGGCGCTAATGAAAAACTGTTTTTT CASSQGGGGANEKLFF
TRBJ1-1 TRBV20-1 many NA TGCAGTGCTAGAGACCGGGAGCTCGGAGGCTCGAACACTGAAGCTTTCTTT CSARDRELGGSNTEAFF
TRBJ2-2 TRBV4-3 many NA TGCGCCAGCAGCCAAGATCGCCAGTACACCGGGGAGCTGTTTTTT CASSQDRQYTGELFF
TRBJ2-3 TRBV29-1 many NA TGCAGCGTGTCCGGGACCAACACAGATACGCAGTATTTT CSVSGTNTDTQYF
TRBJ2-7 TRBV5-1 many NA TGCGCCAGCAGCTTGGTGGGAGTACAGGACGAGCAGTACTTC CASSLVGVQDEQYF
TRBJ2-3 TRBV7-9 many TRBD1 TGTGCCAGCAGCGAAGGACAGGGACCCACAGATACGCAGTATTTT CASSEGQGPTDTQYF
TRBJ2-7 TRBV20-1 many NA TGCAGTGCTAGAGACCTCGTAGTATACGAGCAGTACTTC CSARDLVVYEQYF
TRBJ2-7 TRBV20-1 NA NA TGCAGTGCTAGAGATCTCACGGAGGGATACGAGCAGTACTTC CSARDLTEGYEQYF
TRBJ1-1 TRBV25-1 NA NA TGTGCCAGCAGTGAATGGGGGCAGCGGAACACTGAAGCTTTCTTT CASSEWGQRNTEAFF
TRBJ2-5 TRBV3-1 NA TRBD2 TGTGCCAGCAGCCAAGACCCCGGGCTAGCGGGGATAGAGACCCAGTACTTC CASSQDPGLAGIETQYF
TRBJ2-1 TRBV20-1 many NA TGCAGTGCTCCTAGGACAGTGAACTACAATGAGCAGTTCTTC CSAPRTVNYNEQFF
TRBJ2-7 TRBV1 few NA TGCACCAGCAGCCAGGTGGGGACTTACGAGCAGTACTTC CTSSQVGTYEQYF
TRBJ2-7 TRBV4-3 NA TRBD2 TGCGCCAGCAGCCAAGATAGGGCTAGCGGGAGTTTCGGCGAGCAGTACTTC CASSQDRASGSFGEQYF
TRBJ1-4 TRBV20-1 many NA TGCAGTGCTAGAGATCCGGAGGGCATCGAAAAACTGTTTTTT CSARDPEGIEKLFF
TRBJ1-5 TRBV19 few TRBD1 TGTGCCAGCACAGGGGATGTCGATTATCAGCCCCAGCATTTT CASTGDVDYQPQHF
TRBJ2-7 TRBV27 many TRBD2 TGTGCCAGCAGTTTATTAGCGGGAGGCCACGAGCAGTACTTC CASSLLAGGHEQYF
TRBJ2-3 TRBV7-9 NA NA TGTGCCAGCAGCTTAGTCGGGGTGACCACGTCGGATACGCAGTATTTT CASSLVGVTTSDTQYF
TRBJ2-2 TRBV6-5 NA TRBD2 TGTGCCAGCAGTTACTTGGCGGGAGGGTCCCTCGGCGGGGAGCTGTTTTTT CASSYLAGGSLGGELFF
TRBJ1-2 TRBV23-1 many TRBD1 TGCGCCAGCAGTCAATCGTGCAGGGGGCGGCTGTATGGCTACACCTTC CASSQSCRGRLYGYTF
TRBJ1-5 TRBV6-6 many NA TGTGCCAGCAGTTACGCCTACAATCAGCCCCAGCATTTT CASSYAYNQPQHF
TRBJ2-1 TRBV7-2 many TRBD2 TGTGCCAGCAGCTTAGGACTAGCGGGAGCTACTGAGCAGTTCTTC CASSLGLAGATEQFF
TRBJ2-2 TRBV15 many TRBD2 TGTGCCACCAGCAGAGACTCGGGGGGACCCCCCACCGGGGAGCTGTTTTTT CATSRDSGGPPTGELFF
TRBJ1-6 TRBV6-5 NA NA TGTGCCAGCAGTTACTCTGAATGGCATCTCTCCTATAATTCACCCCTCCACTTT CASSYSEWHLSYNSPLHF
TRBJ2-2 TRBV7-9 NA TRBD2 TGTGCCAGCAGCCCTCCCCCCGGGACTAAAACCGGGGAGCTGTTTTTT CASSPPPGTKTGELFF
TRBJ2-2 TRBV19 many TRBD2 TGTGCCAGTAGTACTAGCGGGGGGGCCTTCGTCGGGGAGCTGTTTTTT CASSTSGGAFVGELFF
TRBJ2-6 TRBV2 many NA TGTGCCAGCTGCAGGAACTCTGGGGCCAACGTCCTGACTTTC CASCRNSGANVLTF
TRBJ1-1 TRBV7-9 many TRBD1 TGTGCCAGCAGCAAACAGGGGTTGGAACCTGAAGCTTTCTTT CASSKQGLEPEAFF
TRBJ2-7 TRBV6-1 NA NA TGTGCCAGCATCCAACGGGGGGCATCCTACGAGCAGTACTTC CASIQRGASYEQYF
TRBJ2-4 TRBV5-6 NA TRBD1 TGTGCCAGCAGCTTGAGGGACAGGGGGCACGAGGCCAAAAACATTCAGTACTTC CASSLRDRGHEAKNIQYF
TRBJ1-3 TRBV13 few NA TGTGCCAGCAGCTTAGAGGGTCGGCAGGGCGACGGAAACACCATATATTTT CASSLEGRQGDGNTIYF
TRBJ2-5 TRBV6-1 many NA TGTGCCAGCAGTGGGCTCCCACAGGGCCAAGAGACCCAGTACTTC CASSGLPQGQETQYF
TRBJ1-1 TRBV20-1 many TRBD1 TGCAGTGCTAGATTACAGGGGGATACTGAAGCTTTCTTT CSARLQGDTEAFF
TRBJ2-7 TRBV5-5 many NA TGTGCCAGCAGCCCGTATTCGGGGCGCAGCTCCTACGAGCAGTACTTC CASSPYSGRSSYEQYF
TRBJ2-1 TRBV12-3/TRBV12-4 NA NA TGTGCCAGCACCTCTCACCGGGACGGCACTGAGCAGTTCTTC CASTSHRDGTEQFF
TRBJ2-4 TRBV19 NA TRBD2 TGTGCCAGTAGTATCTTACTAGCGGGGGCCATAGCCAAAAACATTCAGTACTTC CASSILLAGAIAKNIQYF
TRBJ1-5 TRBV6-2/TRBV6-3 many NA TGTGCCAGCCCCTTTTGGGACATTTTTAGGTATCAGCCCCAGCATTTT CASPFWDIFRYQPQHF
TRBJ2-7 TRBV4-1 many NA TGCGCCAGCAGCCAAAGGGACCAAAGCTCCTACGAGCAGTACTTC CASSQRDQSSYEQYF
TRBJ1-5 TRBV27 many NA TGTGCCAGCAGTCCACAGGGTTTCCAGCCCCAGCATTTT CASSPQGFQPQHF
TRBJ1-1 TRBV19 few NA TGTGCCAGTAGGATAGGGGGGATGTCGAACACTGAAGCTTTCTTT CASRIGGMSNTEAFF